Below, 26 T cell receptor beta chains from the same sample are listed, as sequenced in a study of blood T cell repertoires in COVID-19 (dated by TCRdb to the early 2020s). The receptor library was made with the immunoSEQ multiplex PCR assay. The source is immuneACCESS, and TCRdb retained only in-frame sequences with V and J called. Part of the clones is not carried over; for the studies checked, unresolved V genes explain less than half of this, and the remainder is unexplained. The sample table contains around 200,000 clones; only one count was recorded for around 87% of them. Of the sample, roughly 2.5% falls within the top ten clones. Sample: peripheral blood. The source is a man aged 35 to 55 with active or convalescent COVID-19.

This chain connects TRBV12-3 or TRBV12-4 to TRBJ2-2; 8 bases agree with TRBD2. The CDR3 length is 13 residues. V was clipped by 6 bases and J by 7 bases; unmatched bases: 4. This chain's CDR3 is CASRGAGVGELFF. CDR3 sequence (DNA): TGTGCCAGCAGGGGAGCGGGGGTCGGGGAGCTGTTTTTT.

The chain uses TRBV3-1 (or the pseudogene TRBV3-2) and TRBJ1-6, with D uncertain. Germline V gene sequence: CDR1 LGHDT, CDR2 YNNKEL (reference sequence). This CDR3 spans 13 amino acids. The germline V and J ends were trimmed by 3 bases and 9 bases, with 9 bases remaining between them. The chain's CDR3 is CASSHPGGSPLHF. The CDR3 DNA sequence: TGTGCCAGCAGCCACCCCGGCGGTTCACCCCTCCACTTT.

The rearrangement joins TRBV3-1 (or the pseudogene TRBV3-2) to TRBJ2-3; 8 nucleotides agree with TRBD1. V trimming: 4 bases; J trimming: 3 bases; junction bases outside the gene matches: 9. The CDR3 loop spans 16 amino acids. Germline V CDR1 and CDR2: LGHDT, YNNKEL (reference sequence). The CDR3 DNA follows: TGTGCCAGCAGCCGACCCCAGGGGGCTGAGACAGATACGCAGTATTTT. Its translation: CASSRPQGAETDTQYF.

The chain joins TRBV24-1 to TRBJ1-5, with TRBD1 matching over 7 bases. J gave up 3 bases and V 5 bases, and 3 bases lay outside the gene matches. The CDR3 has 14 amino acids. Looked up from germline, CDR1 is KGHDR and CDR2 is SFDVKD. The CDR3 DNA follows: TGTGCCACCAGTGGCGGACAGGACAATCAGCCCCAGCATTTT. This sequence encodes CATSGGQDNQPQHF.

This chain joins TRBV3-1 (or the pseudogene TRBV3-2) and TRBJ1-3, with D hard to call. The CDR3 loop spans 17 amino acids. Per the germline V gene, CDR1 is LGHDT and CDR2 is YNNKEL (reference sequence). Trimming removed 0 bases from V and 0 bases from J, with 12 bases in between. CDR3 sequence: CASSQDRRLSSGNTIYF. The CDR3 DNA sequence: TGTGCCAGCAGCCAAGATAGGCGACTGAGCTCTGGAAACACCATATATTTT.

Only a few counts were recorded for this clone. This chain connects TRBV11-2 to TRBJ1-1; a weak D match, TRBD1 (5 bases). The V gene lost 5 bases and the J gene lost 8 bases, with 12 bases spanning the gap. This CDR3 comprises 12 residues. Germline-derived CDR1 and CDR2 are SGHAT and FQNNGV. In nucleotides, the CDR3 is TGTGCCAGCAGCCGTAGCGGGGACGAAGCTTTCTTT. Translated, it gives CASSRSGDEAFF.

The chain links TRBV7-9 to TRBJ1-2; no clear D gene. The CDR3 runs 17 residues. The germline V gene encodes CDR1 SEHNR and CDR2 FQNEAQ (reference sequence). V was cut by 5 bases and J by 3 bases, with 22 bases left in between. The CDR3 nucleotides are TGTGCCAGCAGCCCCCTTGAGGCCTTTGACCTATACTATGGCTACACCTTC. Translating gives CASSPLEAFDLYYGYTF.

CDR3 nucleotides: TGTGCCAGCAGCCAAGCCCCGGGATTGAACACTGAAGCTTTCTTT. Protein: CASSQAPGLNTEAFF. J is TRBJ1-1 and V is TRBV3-1 (or the pseudogene TRBV3-2); D remains ambiguous. The CDR3 is made up of 15 amino acids. Germline values: CDR1 LGHDT, CDR2 YNNKEL (reference sequence). V lost 1 base to trimming and J lost 0 bases, with 9 bases between them.

This sequence joins TRBV27 and TRBJ1-1, with unresolved D. The CDR3 sequence is 13 residues long. Germline V gene data show CDR1 as MNHEY and CDR2 as SMNVEV (reference sequence). Trimming took off 7 bases at V and 0 bases at J, with 9 bases between the two ends. CDR3 protein: CASMREMNTEAFF. CDR3 nucleotides: TGTGCCAGCATGAGGGAGATGAACACTGAAGCTTTCTTT.

The rearrangement joins TRBV7-3 to TRBJ1-1, with 10 bases identical to TRBD1. Trimming cost V 4 bases and J 0 bases; bases outside gene matches: 2. CDR3 length: 15 amino acids. The germline V gene encodes CDR1 SGHTA and CDR2 FQGTGA. The CDR3 spells CASSSTGGLNTEAFF. The CDR3 DNA reads TGTGCCAGCAGCTCGACAGGGGGCCTGAACACTGAAGCTTTCTTT.

In DNA form, the CDR3 reads TGTGCCAGCACCAAACCTCGGGTAAGCGCTGAAGCTTTCTTT. Its translation: CASTKPRVSAEAFF. V and J are TRBV6-7 and TRBJ1-1, with D unclear. TRBV6-7 carries the ORF label, with uncertain function. With 7 bases removed from V and 6 bases from J, the gap between germline ends came to 18 bases. The CDR3 is made up of 14 amino acids.

A single count supports this clone. The chain joins TRBV28 to TRBJ2-7, with unresolved D. Germline CDR1 and CDR2: MDHEN and SYDVKM. The CDR3 loop spans 12 amino acids. Trimming took 1 base from V and 6 from J, leaving 7 bases between them. The CDR3 coding sequence is TGTGCCAGCAGTTTATTTCCCTCCGAGCAGTACTTC. This encodes CASSLFPSEQYF.

The chain couples TRBV5-6 to TRBJ2-7, with TRBD1 matching over 11 bases. From germline, CDR1 is SGHDT and CDR2 YYEEEE. This CDR3 has 14 amino acids. The junction had 4 bases not matched to a gene; V was cut back by 4 bases and J by 4 bases. Here the CDR3 reads CASSRGQGDYEQYF. The CDR3 bases are TGTGCCAGCAGCCGGGGACAGGGGGATTACGAGCAGTACTTC.

The rearrangement links TRBV28 to TRBJ2-5, with a tentative D call TRBD2 (7 bases). The CDR3 runs 15 residues. Deletions cut 4 bases from V and 3 bases from J, with 15 bases between. Germline V CDR1 and CDR2: MDHEN, SYDVKM. The CDR3 here is CASSSAGAGEETQYF. The CDR3 DNA sequence: TGTGCCAGCAGTTCGGCAGGGGCGGGGGAAGAGACCCAGTACTTC.

This clone occurred a few times. The chain joins TRBV7-9 to TRBJ2-7; the D gene is possibly TRBD1 (6 bases). The CDR3 totals 14 residues. V was cut by 4 bases and J by 4 bases, with 14 bases left in between. Germline V gene data show CDR1 as SEHNR and CDR2 as FQNEAQ (reference sequence). The CDR3 here is CASSSSGDVYEQYF. The CDR3 DNA sequence: TGTGCCAGCAGCTCTTCAGGGGACGTATACGAGCAGTACTTC.

Remarks on this clone: The sample carries other DNA sequences with the same CDR3. This rearrangement joins TRBV6-5 to TRBJ2-7; 7 bases agree with TRBD1. CDR1 is MNHEY, CDR2 SVGAGI, per germline. The CDR3 length is 13 residues. V shed 2 bases and J 3 bases; nucleotides not matched to a gene: 1. In DNA form, the CDR3 reads TGTGCCAGCAGTTACCGGGACAGCTACGAGCAGTACTTC. This sequence encodes CASSYRDSYEQYF.

The V and J genes are TRBV28 and TRBJ2-3; 11 bases match TRBD2. Germline assignment: CDR1 MDHEN and CDR2 SYDVKM. Unmatched junction bases numbered 4, after V lost 7 bases and J lost 1 base. This CDR3 contains 15 residues. Here the CDR3 reads CASTPLAGGTDTQYF. CDR3 nucleotide sequence: TGTGCCAGCACCCCACTAGCGGGGGGCACAGATACGCAGTATTTT.

This clone was recorded many times. The chain uses TRBV28 and TRBJ2-7; 8 bases map to TRBD2. Trimming cost V 6 bases and J 3 bases; bases outside gene matches: 10. Germline loops: CDR1 MDHEN, CDR2 SYDVKM. The CDR3 consists of 15 residues. CDR3 amino acids: CASSWTSQGHYEQYF. DNA for the CDR3: TGTGCCAGCAGCTGGACTAGCCAGGGGCACTACGAGCAGTACTTC. Variable domain in full (rest from reference TRBV28 and TRBJ2-7): DVKVTQSSRYLVKRTGEKVFLECVQDMDHENMFWYRQDPGLGLRLIYFSYDVKMKEKGDIPEGYSVSREKKERFSLILESASTNQTSMYLCASSWTSQGHYEQYFGPGTRLTVT.

The chain recombines TRBV28 with TRBJ1-5, with 12 nucleotides matching TRBD1. CDR1 and CDR2 (germline): MDHEN, SYDVKM. This CDR3 has 16 residues. The V and J ends lost 2 bases and 9 bases, in that order; junction bases with no gene match: 8. CDR3 in amino acids: CASSLVGTGGGRPQHF. In DNA, the CDR3 is TGTGCCAGCAGTTTAGTAGGGACAGGGGGCGGGAGGCCCCAGCATTTT.

Concerning this clone: Other DNA sequences in the sample encode the same CDR3. The rearrangement joins TRBV2 to TRBJ1-2; TRBD1 agrees at 8 bases. Germline V gene sequence: CDR1 SNHLY, CDR2 FYNNEI. This CDR3 has 14 residues. With V trimmed by 5 bases and J by 2 bases, 4 bases remained unmatched. In DNA, the CDR3 is TGTGCCAGCAGTCCCAGGACAGGGAACTATGGCTACACCTTC. Amino acid sequence: CASSPRTGNYGYTF.

CDR3 amino acids: CASSHPGQGNEQFF. CDR3 nucleotide sequence: TGTGCCAGCAGCCACCCGGGACAGGGGAATGAGCAGTTCTTC. The chain recombines TRBV3-1 (or the pseudogene TRBV3-2) with TRBJ2-1; 10 positions match TRBD1. The CDR3 totals 14 residues. Trimming cost V 3 bases and J 7 bases; bases outside gene matches: 3. The germline V gene encodes CDR1 LGHDT and CDR2 YNNKEL (reference sequence).

J is TRBJ1-2 and V is TRBV2, with D possibly being TRBD1 (5 bases). The CDR3 spans 14 residues. Trimming left V 4 bases short and J 5 bases short, with 14 bases between. Germline assignment: CDR1 SNHLY and CDR2 FYNNEI. The CDR3 is CASSVQRGRYGYTF. The CDR3 nucleotides are TGTGCCAGCAGTGTCCAGCGGGGGAGGTATGGCTACACCTTC.

The chain carries TRBV3-1 (or the pseudogene TRBV3-2) and TRBJ1-6; 8 nucleotides agree with TRBD1. Trimming cost V 5 bases and J 6 bases; bases outside gene matches: 9. CDR3 length equals 16 residues. From germline, CDR1 is LGHDT and CDR2 YNNKEL (reference sequence). The CDR3 region is CASSVSQGAGNSPLHF. The CDR3 DNA is TGTGCCAGCAGCGTCTCTCAGGGGGCAGGTAATTCACCCCTCCACTTT.

This clone has only one observation. The chain joins TRBV5-4 to TRBJ2-5; 7 positions agree with TRBD2. Trimming took 2 bases from V and 5 from J; bases not matched to a gene: 6. The germline gives CDR1 SGHNT, CDR2 YYREEE (reference sequence). The CDR3 has 14 residues. The CDR3 region is CASSFGLEQETQYF. CDR3 nucleotides: TGTGCCAGCAGCTTCGGACTAGAGCAGGAGACCCAGTACTTC. Combining the CDR3 with reference TRBV5-4 and TRBJ2-5 gives the whole variable domain ETGVTQSPTHLIKTRGQQVTLRCSSQSGHNTVSWYQQALGQGPQFIFQYYREEENGRGNFPPRFSGLQFPNYSSELNVNALELDDSALYLCASSFGLEQETQYFGPGTRLLVL.

This chain joins TRBV7-9 and TRBJ2-7, with a tentative D call TRBD2 (5 bases). The germline CDR1 and CDR2 sequences are SEHNR and FQNEAQ (reference sequence). Trimming shortened V by 2 bases and J by 5 bases, and 13 bases separated the two germline ends. This CDR3 spans 14 amino acids. The CDR3 sequence: CASSLTRTFHEQYF. In nucleotides, the CDR3 is TGTGCCAGCAGCTTAACTCGGACTTTCCACGAGCAGTACTTC.

This sequence joins TRBV30 and TRBJ2-2; D remains unclear. Germline V gene sequence: CDR1 GTSNPN, CDR2 SVGIG (reference sequence). CDR3 size: 14 residues. V lost 1 base, J lost 1 base, and 7 bases lay in between. This chain's CDR3 is CAWSGHLNTGELFF. CDR3 coding DNA: TGTGCCTGGAGTGGACACTTGAACACCGGGGAGCTGTTTTTT.